This T cell receptor (beta chain) was documented in a study of T cell repertoires in cytomegalovirus infection. Across the study: Both CMV infection and a matching HLA type were indicated by public TCR beta signatures.

V trimming: 5 bases; J trimming: 1 base; junction bases outside the gene matches: 22. The CDR3 loop spans 21 amino acids. Germline V gives CDR1 SGHVS, CDR2 FNYEAQ. TCRdb fed the reads into MiXCR, producing one record per CDR3 protein. This table has hundreds of thousands of distinct CDR3 sequences, under 35% appearing once. Note on this clonotype: Antigen: not known.

V usage is TRBV7-6 and J usage is TRBJ1-2; TRBD1 matches 10 bases. The material was cultured PBMCs, obtained from culture after CMV antigen stimulation. This sequence was found in a human donor in good health (CMV status not recorded). Some clones in this sample may be carry-over from other donors' samples. The DNA for the CDR3 is TGTGCCAGCAGCCTGCCCCGGGACAGGGGCCGCCACGGGTCCTTTAACTATGGCTACACCTTC. Encoded protein: CASSLPRDRGRHGSFNYGYTF.